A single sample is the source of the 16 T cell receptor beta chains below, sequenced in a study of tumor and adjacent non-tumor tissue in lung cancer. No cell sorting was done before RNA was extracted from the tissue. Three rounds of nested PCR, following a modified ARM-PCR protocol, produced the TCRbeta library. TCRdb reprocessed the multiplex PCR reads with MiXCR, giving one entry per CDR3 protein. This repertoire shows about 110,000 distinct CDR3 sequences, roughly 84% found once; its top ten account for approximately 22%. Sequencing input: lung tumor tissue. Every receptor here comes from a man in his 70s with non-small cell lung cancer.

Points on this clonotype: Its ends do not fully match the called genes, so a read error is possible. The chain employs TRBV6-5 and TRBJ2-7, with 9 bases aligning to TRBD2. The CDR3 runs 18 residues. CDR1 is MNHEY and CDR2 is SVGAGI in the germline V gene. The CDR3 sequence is CATSYSGLAGPPGSEQYF. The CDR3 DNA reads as TGTGCCACCAGTTACTCTGGGCTAGCGGGACCCCCAGGGTCCGAACAGTACTTC.

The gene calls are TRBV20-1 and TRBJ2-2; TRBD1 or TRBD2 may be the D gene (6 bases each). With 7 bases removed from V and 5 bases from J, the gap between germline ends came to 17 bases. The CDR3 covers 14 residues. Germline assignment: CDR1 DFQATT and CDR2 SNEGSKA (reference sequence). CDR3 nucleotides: TGCAGTGTTCGGAGGGGGTGGGGAACCGGGGAGCTGTTTTTT. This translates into CSVRRGWGTGELFF.

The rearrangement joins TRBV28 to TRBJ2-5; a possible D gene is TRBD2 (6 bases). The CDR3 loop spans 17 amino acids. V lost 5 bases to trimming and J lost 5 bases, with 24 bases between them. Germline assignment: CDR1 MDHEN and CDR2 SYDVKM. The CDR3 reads CASSPGLTVVYGETQYF. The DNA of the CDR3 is TGTGCCAGCAGTCCAGGACTAACAGTGGTTTACGGGGAGACCCAGTACTTC.

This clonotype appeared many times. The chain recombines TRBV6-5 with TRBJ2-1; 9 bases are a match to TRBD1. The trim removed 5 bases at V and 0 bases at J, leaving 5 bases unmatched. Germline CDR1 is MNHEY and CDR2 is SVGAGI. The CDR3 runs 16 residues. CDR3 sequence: CASSPGQGYSYNEQFF. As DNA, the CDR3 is TGTGCCAGCAGTCCGGGACAGGGATACTCCTACAATGAGCAGTTCTTC.

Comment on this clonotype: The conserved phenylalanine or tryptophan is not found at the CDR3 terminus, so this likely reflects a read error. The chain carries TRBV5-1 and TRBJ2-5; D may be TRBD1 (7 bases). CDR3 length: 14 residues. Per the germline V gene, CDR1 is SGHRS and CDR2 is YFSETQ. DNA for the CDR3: TGCGCCAGCAGCGCGGGACAGCCTCGAGAGAACCAGTACCTC. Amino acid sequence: CASSAGQPRENQYL.

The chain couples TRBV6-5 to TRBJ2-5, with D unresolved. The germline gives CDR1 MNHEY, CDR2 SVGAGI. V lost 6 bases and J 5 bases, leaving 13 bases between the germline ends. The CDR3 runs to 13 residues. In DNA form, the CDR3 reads TGTGCCAGCAGGCGTATTAGATCCGAGACCCAGTACTTC. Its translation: CASRRIRSETQYF.

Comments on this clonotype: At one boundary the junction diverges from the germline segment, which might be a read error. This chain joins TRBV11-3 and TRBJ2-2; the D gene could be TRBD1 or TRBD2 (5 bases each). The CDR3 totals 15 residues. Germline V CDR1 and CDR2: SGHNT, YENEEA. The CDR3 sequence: CASNRDGVYTGDLFF. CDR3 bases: TGTGCCAGCAACCGGGACGGAGTATACACCGGGGACCTGTTTTTT.

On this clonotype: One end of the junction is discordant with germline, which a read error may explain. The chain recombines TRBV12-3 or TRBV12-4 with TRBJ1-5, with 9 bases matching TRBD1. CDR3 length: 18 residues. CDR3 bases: TGTGCCAGCAGCCCTACAGGGGGCTACTTAGGAGGCAATAAGCCCCAGCATTTT. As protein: CASSPTGGYLGGNKPQHF.

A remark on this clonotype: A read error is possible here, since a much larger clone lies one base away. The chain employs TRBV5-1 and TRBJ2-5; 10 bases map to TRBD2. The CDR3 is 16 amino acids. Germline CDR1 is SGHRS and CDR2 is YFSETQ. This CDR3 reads CASCLGLAGAGETQYF. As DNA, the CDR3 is TGCGCCAGCTGCTTGGGGCTAGCGGGGGCTGGAGAGACCCAGTACTTC.

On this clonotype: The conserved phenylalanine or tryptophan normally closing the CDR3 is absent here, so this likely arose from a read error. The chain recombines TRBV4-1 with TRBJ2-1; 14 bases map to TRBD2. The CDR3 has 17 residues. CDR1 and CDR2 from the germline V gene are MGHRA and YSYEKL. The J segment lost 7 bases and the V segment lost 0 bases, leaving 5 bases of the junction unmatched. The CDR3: CASSQEATSGRANEQFL. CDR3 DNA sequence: TGCGCCAGCAGCCAAGAAGCGACTAGCGGGAGGGCAAATGAGCAGTTCTTG.

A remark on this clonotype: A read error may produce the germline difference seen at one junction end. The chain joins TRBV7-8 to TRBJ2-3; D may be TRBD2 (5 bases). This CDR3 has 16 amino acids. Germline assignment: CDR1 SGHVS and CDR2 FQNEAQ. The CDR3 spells CVSSFLLRESADTQYF. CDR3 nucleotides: TGTGTCAGCAGCTTCTTATTACGGGAAAGCGCAGATACGCAGTATTTT.

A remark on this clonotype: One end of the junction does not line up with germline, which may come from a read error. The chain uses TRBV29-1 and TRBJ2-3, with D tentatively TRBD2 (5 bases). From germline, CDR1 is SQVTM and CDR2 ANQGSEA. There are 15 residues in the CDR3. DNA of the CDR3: TGCAGCGTCAATATCCTAACGGGAAGCACAGATACGCAGTACTTT. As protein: CSVNILTGSTDTQYF.

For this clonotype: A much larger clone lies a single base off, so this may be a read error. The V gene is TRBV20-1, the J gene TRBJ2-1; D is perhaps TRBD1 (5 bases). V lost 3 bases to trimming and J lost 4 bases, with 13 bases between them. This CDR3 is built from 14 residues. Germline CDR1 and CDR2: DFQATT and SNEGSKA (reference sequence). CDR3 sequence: CSASNRQWYNEQFF. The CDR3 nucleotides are TGCAGTGCTAGTAATCGACAGTGGTACAATGAGCAGTTCTTC.

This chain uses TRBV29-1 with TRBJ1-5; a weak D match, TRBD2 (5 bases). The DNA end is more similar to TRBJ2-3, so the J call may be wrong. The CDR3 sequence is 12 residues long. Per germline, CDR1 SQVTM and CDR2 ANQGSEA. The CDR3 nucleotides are TGCAGCGTCGGACTGGGCAGTCAGCCCCAGTATTTT. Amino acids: CSVGLGSQPQYF.

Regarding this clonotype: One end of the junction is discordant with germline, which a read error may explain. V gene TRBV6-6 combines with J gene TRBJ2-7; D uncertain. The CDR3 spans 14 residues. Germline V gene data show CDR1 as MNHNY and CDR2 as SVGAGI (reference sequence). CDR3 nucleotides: TGTGCCAGCAGGACCTGGATGGATTCCTCCGAGCAGTACTTC. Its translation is CASRTWMDSSEQYF.

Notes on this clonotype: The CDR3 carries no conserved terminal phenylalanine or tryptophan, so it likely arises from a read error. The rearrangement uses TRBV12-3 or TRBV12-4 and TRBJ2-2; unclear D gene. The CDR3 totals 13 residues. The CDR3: CPSRILAAGELFS. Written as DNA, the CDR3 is TGTCCCAGCAGGATATTGGCCGCCGGGGAGCTGTTTTCT.